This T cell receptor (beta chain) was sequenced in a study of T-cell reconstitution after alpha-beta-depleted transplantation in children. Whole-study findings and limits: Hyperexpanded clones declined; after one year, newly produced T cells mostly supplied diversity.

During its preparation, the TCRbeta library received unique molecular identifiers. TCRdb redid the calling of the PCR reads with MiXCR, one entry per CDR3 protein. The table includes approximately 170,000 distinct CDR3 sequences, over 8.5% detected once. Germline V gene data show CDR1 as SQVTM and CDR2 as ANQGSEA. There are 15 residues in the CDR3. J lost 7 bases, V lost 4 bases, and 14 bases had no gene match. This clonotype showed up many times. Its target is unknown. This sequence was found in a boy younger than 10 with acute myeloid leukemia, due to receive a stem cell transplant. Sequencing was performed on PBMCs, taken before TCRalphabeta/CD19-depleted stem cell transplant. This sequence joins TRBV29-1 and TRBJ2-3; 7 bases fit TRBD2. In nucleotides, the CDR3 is TGCAGCGTTGCCATTAGAGCGGGAAGGGCCAATACGCAGTATTTT. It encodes CSVAIRAGRANTQYF.